This T cell receptor (beta chain) was identified during a study of T cell responses to AZD1222 COVID-19 vaccine. Study-wide context: Samples with a second dose at about 4 or about 12 weeks were pooled together. General study points: Donors were mostly white British, more females; clonal diversity possibly underestimated. Distributed over spike, vaccine-associated CD4 TCRs predominated at 160-218 and 743-854. Only six people who got AZD1222 tested seropositive at baseline.

In the case of this clone: Its specificity is unknown.

Only in-frame clones appear in the TCRdb table, and some are missing; sequencing was by immunoSEQ multiplex PCR. The sample holds roughly 97,000 clones; over 80% are singletons and the top ten take around 9%. Trimming shortened V by 0 bases and J by 7 bases, and 10 bases separated the two germline ends. There are 14 residues in the CDR3. Germline V gives CDR1 SGHRS, CDR2 YFSETQ. The material sequenced was peripheral blood, taken on day 0 of AZD1222 vaccination. V and J are TRBV5-1 and TRBJ1-4, with D perhaps matching TRBD1 (5 bases). The TCR originated in an adult in good health. DNA for the CDR3: TGCGCCAGCAGCTTGGTCGTCGACAGTGAAAAACTGTTTTTT. This sequence encodes CASSLVVDSEKLFF.